Listed below are T cell receptor beta chains from one sample, sequenced in a study of T cells in Graves' hyperthyroidism and ophthalmopathy. TCRdb processed the multiplex PCR reads anew with MiXCR; each CDR3 protein has one entry. Of 500,000 to 800,000 distinct CDR3 sequences listed, just under 45% were seen once; the top ten hold less than 9.5%. Sequencing used peripheral blood or thyroid tissue (not recorded which). These TCRs come from an adult man with Graves' disease, either hyperthyroidism or ophthalmopathy (not recorded which). The CDR3 runs from the conserved cysteine through the conserved F or W. The order of the fields is J gene, CDR3 length, V gene, CDR3 protein.

J: TRBJ1-6
length: 14
V: TRBV7-8
CDR3: CAWSVDRVNSPLHF

J: TRBJ2-2
length: 15
V: TRBV2
CDR3: CASSEQGSNTGELFF

J: TRBJ1-4
length: 14
V: TRBV2
CDR3: CASSSVTSNEKLFF

J: TRBJ2-7
length: 16
V: TRBV7-9
CDR3: CASSSTLAGAYYEQYF

J: TRBJ1-2
length: 13
V: TRBV2
CDR3: CASSDSANYGYTF

J: TRBJ2-7
length: 14
V: TRBV25-1
CDR3: CASSPSGQPYEQYF

J: TRBJ1-2
length: 17
V: TRBV24-1
CDR3: CATSDLYPRGGPYGYTF

J: TRBJ1-2
length: 13
V: TRBV14
CDR3: CASSQLWDSGYTF

J: TRBJ1-4
length: 15
V: TRBV25-1
CDR3: CASSAIGGNTEKLFF

J: TRBJ2-7
length: 14
V: TRBV2
CDR3: CASSSGSSSYEQYF

J: TRBJ1-6
length: 16
V: TRBV5-1
CDR3: CASSLDAGLSGSPLHF

J: TRBJ1-5
length: 15
V: TRBV2
CDR3: CASRATGGSNQPQHF

J: TRBJ2-5
length: 11
V: TRBV11-2
CDR3: CAGGAQETQYF

J: TRBJ1-6
length: 14
V: TRBV7-9
CDR3: CASSLGWADSPLHF

J: TRBJ1-6
length: 12
V: TRBV7-9
CDR3: CASSQEGRRLHF

J: TRBJ1-2
length: 13
V: TRBV5-1
CDR3: CASSFDRNYGYTF

J: TRBJ1-2
length: 15
V: TRBV29-1
CDR3: CSVPVGDRANYGYTF

J: TRBJ1-2
length: 13
V: TRBV7-9
CDR3: CASSLGVTYGYTF

J: TRBJ2-7
length: 15
V: TRBV24-1
CDR3: CATSETGGTPYEQYF

J: TRBJ2-2
length: 16
V: TRBV19
CDR3: CASSIQGARGTGELFF

J: TRBJ1-6
length: 14
V: TRBV6-4
CDR3: CASSVGRENSPLHF

J: TRBJ2-7
length: 13
V: TRBV7-3
CDR3: CASSAGVTYEQYF

J: TRBJ2-7
length: 14
V: TRBV10-2
CDR3: CASSESRADGEQYF

J: TRBJ1-2
length: 14
V: TRBV9
CDR3: CASSIGQGDGGYTF

J: TRBJ2-7
length: 15
V: TRBV20-1
CDR3: CSVPTLDRDYDEQYF

J: TRBJ1-2
length: 16
V: TRBV28
CDR3: CASTVGTPVTNYGYTF

J: TRBJ1-2
length: 14
V: TRBV19
CDR3: CASSIDAANYGYTF

J: TRBJ1-5
length: 13
V: TRBV19
CDR3: CASSMRVNQPQHF

J: TRBJ1-2
length: 16
V: TRBV24-1
CDR3: CATSETNPTGRDGYTF

J: TRBJ1-2
length: 14
V: TRBV7-9
CDR3: CASRAQTGRYGYTF

J: TRBJ1-6
length: 13
V: TRBV29-1
CDR3: CSVLQEGHSPLHF

J: TRBJ1-1
length: 12
V: TRBV12-3/TRBV12-4
CDR3: CASSLQYTEAFF

J: TRBJ2-7
length: 15
V: TRBV2
CDR3: CASSELAGYSYEQYF

J: TRBJ2-7
length: 9
V: TRBV7-9
CDR3: CASSLDQDF

J: NA
length: 13
V: TRBV7-9
CDR3: CASRKTGVSEQYF

J: TRBJ1-6
length: 15
V: TRBV6-6
CDR3: CASSYSGLGISPLHF

J: TRBJ1-1
length: 15
V: TRBV5-5
CDR3: CASSGDRTVNTEAFF

J: TRBJ1-1
length: 13
V: TRBV10-2
CDR3: CASRAGSYTEAFF

J: TRBJ1-2
length: 13
V: TRBV12-3/TRBV12-4
CDR3: CASSETVRYGYTF

J: TRBJ1-2
length: 13
V: TRBV20-1
CDR3: CSARDQVVQGYTF

J: TRBJ1-2
length: 14
V: TRBV6-5
CDR3: CASSWRQNYGYTTF

J: TRBJ2-5
length: 14
V: TRBV6-1
CDR3: CASSEEGIRETQYF

J: TRBJ1-3
length: 14
V: TRBV12-3/TRBV12-4
CDR3: CASRDTGPGNTIYF

J: TRBJ1-1
length: 15
V: TRBV20-1
CDR3: CSARDAKGYWTEAFF

J: TRBJ2-7
length: 15
V: TRBV15
CDR3: CATSSVSSGSYEQYF